This note documents a single TCR beta chain sequence. What this receptor recognizes is not known. Base qualities are not provided; no much larger clone lies one nucleotide away. Samples from volunteer blood donors who had recovered from COVID-19 were contributed by a second Seattle source. Collaborating institutions collected whole blood in K2EDTA tubes following their own protocols. For TCRbeta analysis, collaborators shipped samples as frozen whole blood, isolated PBMCs, or DNA extracted from either of those sample types. TCRbeta CDR3 regions were amplified from genomic DNA using the immunoSEQ Assay, a bias-controlled multiplex PCR. Per the source publication's procedure: Nucleated cell counts per sample were estimated from amplification of reference gene primers within the assay. To quantify the absolute abundance of each unique TCRbeta CDR3 rearrangement, sequence reads were collapsed and filtered. Productive Simpson clonality was computed per sample as the square root of Simpson's diversity index over productive rearrangements. TCRdb carries this immuneACCESS record with in-frame sequences only. Its versions omit some clonotypes, under half of them owing to an unresolved V gene in the studies checked, with the rest unexplained. The D gene and trimming were derived from the DNA, and the V and J assignments and clone size from that table. For this sample there are hundreds of thousands of clones; about nine tenths appear just once. Of the sample, 5.5% to 6.5% is held by the ten largest clones.

The data stem from a study of blood T cell repertoires in COVID-19 (TCRdb year 2020). In terms of the full investigation: Collaborator samples came from the United States, Italy and Spain and covered acute and convalescent phases of COVID-19. The material from the prospective study consisted of cDNA or gDNA derived from T cells, B-cell-depleted T cells, or PBMCs. Deeply sampled blood TCRbeta repertoires from subjects exposed to, actively infected with, or recovered from COVID-19 were included in the dataset. The repertoires were made available in a free public database intended to serve as a resource for research on the immune response to SARS-CoV-2. The samples were drawn from the first 160 participants of the ongoing ImmuneRACE study and from over 950 subjects provided by 6 global collaborators. Sample metadata almost always included a de-identified subject ID, COVID-19 status, age in years and sex. HLA class I and class II types, where available, came from metadata supplied by the sample provider rather than from assay-based typing.

Study-wide conclusions, independent of this receptor: The quantity of clinical and demographic metadata differed by source and by participant and was supplied without curation.

The sequence was collected from a man in his sixties who had recovered from COVID-19. Sequenced: peripheral blood.

The CDR3 in this case is CASSWIGGAEAFF. The DNA is TGCGCCAGCAGCTGGATCGGGGGTGCTGAAGCTTTCTTT. Recombination connected TRBV5-1 to TRBJ1-1; the D gene is possibly TRBD1, with 5 bases matching. Deletion took 3 bases off V and 6 bases off J, with a span of 12 bases between the germline ends. The cysteine opens and the phenylalanine closes a CDR3 of 13 amino acids. Only CDR3 DNA remains: 39 bases, in frame from the first base. According to the germline V gene, CDR1 reads SGHRS and CDR2 reads YFSETQ.